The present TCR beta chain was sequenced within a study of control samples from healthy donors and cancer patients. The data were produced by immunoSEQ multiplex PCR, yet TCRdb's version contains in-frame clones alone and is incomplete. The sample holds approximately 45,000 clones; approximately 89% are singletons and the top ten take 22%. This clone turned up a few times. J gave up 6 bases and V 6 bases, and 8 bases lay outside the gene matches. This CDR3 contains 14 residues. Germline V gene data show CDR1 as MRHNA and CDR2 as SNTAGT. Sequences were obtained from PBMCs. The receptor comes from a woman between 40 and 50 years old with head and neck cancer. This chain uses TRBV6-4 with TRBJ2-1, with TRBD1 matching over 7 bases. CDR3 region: CASSLTGVGNEQFF. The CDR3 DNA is TGTGCCAGCAGCCTTACAGGGGTAGGCAATGAGCAGTTCTTC.